This T cell receptor (beta chain) was documented in a study of T cell clusters in autoimmune cytopenias. Overall study findings and caveats: No cluster-lack signature appeared between secondary cytopenia and chronic lymphocytic leukemia patients, apparently due to lymphoma masking.

Tens of thousands of genome equivalents of blood DNA were amplified for TRB. Comment on this clonotype: Its antigen is still unknown.

One tube held mixed TRB-A and TRB-B primer pools for touch-down PCR. Reprocessing the multiplex PCR reads, TCRdb reports a single entry for every CDR3 protein and omits DNA. The ten top clones account for about 15%, within a sample of around 4,200 distinct CDR3 sequences. The CDR3 has 13 amino acids. Germline lookup yields CDR1 MNHEY and CDR2 SVGEGT. The sequenced sample consisted of peripheral blood. V and J are TRBV6-2 or TRBV6-3 and TRBJ2-5; absent DNA, TCRdb's TRBD2 call cannot be checked. The sequence was collected from a human donor with an autoimmune cytopenia or autoimmune hepatitis (not recorded which). The CDR3 sequence is CASSREFQETQYF.